The T cell receptor beta chain under discussion was sequenced for a study of T cell repertoires in cytomegalovirus infection. The study's findings and limits: Cumulated frequencies of public TCR beta families served to identify carriers of CMV plus the relevant HLA.

Only a few counts were recorded for this clonotype. What it binds is unknown. V was clipped by 0 bases and J by 5 bases, with 13 bases between them. CDR1 is MGHRA and CDR2 is YSYEKL in the germline V gene. The CDR3 spans 15 residues. TCRdb reprocessed the reads with MiXCR, giving one entry per CDR3 protein. The sample holds 75,000 to 100,000 distinct CDR3 sequences, approximately 43% seen once. The receptor was derived from a human donor in good health (CMV status not recorded). Some clones in this sample may be carry-over from other donors' samples. This chain links TRBV4-1 with TRBJ2-5; perhaps TRBD2 as D (6 bases). Sample: CD8+ T cells from cultured PBMCs, taken from culture after CMV antigen stimulation. The CDR3, as DNA: TGCGCCAGCAGCCAAGATAGGGGACTGGAGGAGACCCAGTACTTC. This codes for CASSQDRGLEETQYF.